A selection of T cell receptor beta chains follows, all from one sample in a study of cytomegalovirus exposure and HLA in healthy donors. The repertoire was sequenced with immunoSEQ multiplex PCR; TCRdb's copy has only in-frame clones and lacks some. In the table there are 200,000 or so clones, 75% to 85% of which are singletons. The sample taken for sequencing was PBMCs. Every receptor here comes from a young woman in good health and CMV-seropositive. Each CDR3 is given with its conserved first and last residue. A D gene is named only where the DNA matches it firmly. Size is omitted from some rows. Given values are once, few, many or a class for expanded clones.

V gene: TRBV4-2; J gene: TRBJ2-3; D gene: TRBD2; clone size: -; CDR3 protein: CASSHKYRTSGDLSTDTQYF; CDR3 DNA: TGTGCCAGCAGCCACAAATACAGGACTAGCGGGGACCTTAGCACAGATACGCAGTATTTT
V gene: TRBV29-1; J gene: TRBJ1-2; D gene: -; clone size: -; CDR3 protein: CSVGKEAHGYTF; CDR3 DNA: TGCAGCGTTGGAAAGGAGGCCCATGGCTACACCTTC
V gene: TRBV5-1; J gene: TRBJ1-4; D gene: TRBD1; clone size: -; CDR3 protein: CASSSGTGGEKLFF; CDR3 DNA: TGCGCCAGCAGCTCCGGGACAGGGGGTGAAAAACTGTTTTTT
V gene: TRBV4-1; J gene: TRBJ1-2; D gene: -; clone size: -; CDR3 protein: CASSQAGEGHNYGYTF; CDR3 DNA: TGCGCCAGCAGCCAAGCGGGGGAGGGGCATAACTATGGCTACACCTTC
V gene: TRBV6-5; J gene: TRBJ2-5; D gene: -; clone size: -; CDR3 protein: CASSYSRDSREETQYF; CDR3 DNA: TGTGCCAGCAGTTACTCAAGGGACTCCAGAGAGGAGACCCAGTACTTC
V gene: TRBV29-1; J gene: TRBJ2-1; D gene: TRBD2; clone size: -; CDR3 protein: CSVTTSGGHNEQFF; CDR3 DNA: TGCAGCGTTACGACTAGCGGGGGTCACAATGAGCAGTTCTTC
V gene: TRBV9; J gene: TRBJ2-5; D gene: TRBD2; clone size: -; CDR3 protein: CASSVAGGQETQYF; CDR3 DNA: TGTGCCAGCAGCGTAGCGGGGGGGCAAGAGACCCAGTACTTC
V gene: TRBV4-1; J gene: TRBJ1-2; D gene: -; clone size: few; CDR3 protein: CASSQVAGETNYGYTF; CDR3 DNA: TGCGCCAGCAGCCAAGTAGCGGGGGAAACTAACTATGGCTACACCTTC
V gene: TRBV19; J gene: TRBJ1-5; D gene: -; clone size: -; CDR3 protein: CASRPGHSNQPQHF; CDR3 DNA: TGTGCCAGTAGGCCGGGACATAGCAATCAGCCCCAGCATTTT
V gene: TRBV9; J gene: TRBJ2-2; D gene: TRBD2; clone size: -; CDR3 protein: CASSPRSGGAYTGELFF; CDR3 DNA: TGTGCCAGCAGCCCCAGGAGCGGGGGGGCCTACACCGGGGAGCTGTTTTTT
V gene: TRBV25-1; J gene: TRBJ1-2; D gene: -; clone size: -; CDR3 protein: CASSETVRGPENGYTF; CDR3 DNA: TGTGCCAGCAGTGAAACTGTGCGGGGACCGGAGAATGGCTACACCTTC
V gene: TRBV19; J gene: TRBJ1-1; D gene: -; clone size: -; CDR3 protein: CASSTLNRLMNTEAFF; CDR3 DNA: TGTGCCAGTAGTACGCTCAACAGGCTTATGAACACTGAAGCTTTCTTT
V gene: TRBV5-1; J gene: TRBJ1-1; D gene: -; clone size: few; CDR3 protein: CASSLGGEAFF; CDR3 DNA: TGCGCCAGCAGCTTAGGGGGTGAAGCTTTCTTT
V gene: TRBV19; J gene: TRBJ1-2; D gene: -; clone size: -; CDR3 protein: CASSIGGPNYGYTF; CDR3 DNA: TGTGCCAGTAGTATCGGGGGTCCTAACTATGGCTACACCTTC
V gene: TRBV5-1; J gene: TRBJ2-2; D gene: TRBD1; clone size: -; CDR3 protein: CASSWGTANTGELFF; CDR3 DNA: TGCGCCAGCAGCTGGGGGACAGCCAACACCGGGGAGCTGTTTTTT
V gene: TRBV5-1; J gene: TRBJ2-1; D gene: -; clone size: -; CDR3 protein: CASIGGNEQFF; CDR3 DNA: TGCGCCAGCATCGGGGGCAATGAGCAGTTCTTC
V gene: TRBV5-4; J gene: TRBJ2-1; D gene: TRBD2; clone size: -; CDR3 protein: CASSYRDGGYNEQFF; CDR3 DNA: TGTGCCAGCAGCTACCGGGACGGGGGGTACAATGAGCAGTTCTTC